This TCR beta chain was sequenced during a study of cytomegalovirus exposure and HLA in healthy donors listed by TCRdb under 2017. Regarding the research as a whole: According to a later analysis, the roughly 120 validation repertoires were produced on the same platform as the 680 or so repertoires of the first cohort. The study aimed to test whether cataloging public T cell receptors could reveal signatures of past pathogen exposure. Besides the first cohort of roughly 700 subjects, a separate validation cohort made up of roughly 120 different subjects was used. To predict cytomegalovirus infection status, the study brought together high-throughput TCR immunosequencing, statistical association of individual TCRs with disease status, and machine learning.

Library preparation was by the immunoSEQ multiplex PCR assay. On the study's bioinformatics: A statistical classification framework was built to diagnose cytomegalovirus status from the catalog of TCR beta chain sequences. The source is immuneACCESS, and TCRdb retained only in-frame sequences with V and J called. Part of the clones is not carried over; for the studies checked, unresolved V genes explain less than half of this, and the remainder is unexplained. V and J calls and clone size follow that table, whereas D and trimming were derived from the DNA. Here the sample has 100,000 to 150,000 clones; 89% occur a single time. Of the sample, 0.95% to 1.3% is held by the ten largest clones. Here is what the overall study found, with its caveats: Of the cluster scores, about 94% were above 0 in a later analysis, which found that TCRs clustered in the first cohort also tended to co-occur in the 120 validation repertoires. The classifier was reported to diagnose cytomegalovirus status with high specificity and sensitivity in both the original and validation cohorts. A later analysis had no HLA typing for the validation cohort, so co-occurrence there was scored across all 110 or so repertoires. In vitro tests confirmed that a few of the cytomegalovirus-associated TCR beta chains recognize cytomegalovirus antigens. A total of some 180 TCR beta chains were listed by the study as associated with cytomegalovirus. While some public TCRs were present in many individuals, most TCR sequences turned up only very rarely across donors. According to the authors, the approach could potentially be generalized to other disease states and immunological phenotypes.

The CDR3 measures 17 amino acids from cysteine to phenylalanine. The kept DNA is CDR3 alone, 51 bases in frame from the first base. V lost 4 bases and J lost 3 bases, and the count of bases not matched to a germline gene is 9. CDR1 is given as SGDLS and CDR2 as YYNGEE, both from the germline V gene. As for this clone: The target of this receptor is not known. Base-call qualities are not available, and no considerably larger clone is one nucleotide away.

The donors belonged to the validation cohort of over a hundred subjects, which was separate from the roughly 680-subject first cohort. The sample taken for sequencing was PBMCs. The sequence is built from TRBV9 and TRBJ2-5, with 13 middle bases fitting TRBD2. The TCR comes from a young woman in good health and CMV-seronegative. The CDR3 protein: CASSSRDGTSGEETQYF. The nucleotide sequence reads TGTGCCAGCAGCTCACGCGACGGGACTAGCGGGGAAGAGACCCAGTACTTC.